What follows is one TCR beta chain and its context. Antigen: not known. A second PCR of about 7 to 12 cycles used a sample-barcoded 5' primer and a J-beta primer mix. TCRdb analysed the 5' RACE reads with MiXCR anew, one entry per CDR3 protein. The data show 750,000 to 950,000 distinct CDR3 sequences, with about 28% seen just once and around 9.6% held by the top ten. The CDR3 is made up of 12 amino acids. After removal of 6 bases from V and 9 bases from J, the junction contained 9 bases not matched to a gene. Germline V gives CDR1 DFQATT, CDR2 SNEGSKA (reference sequence). This entry is derived from a study of blood T cells in healthy people across ages. Study-wide points: In older individuals, TCR beta diversity per million T cells was lower, falling roughly linearly with age.

These sequences were also reported in another study, on T cells of mothers and their children.

The clonotype was recovered from a middle-aged woman in good health. Sequencing was performed on blood. The genes are TRBV20-1 and TRBJ2-3, with 7 bases matching TRBD1. CDR3 sequence reads: CSAPTGVDTQYF. In DNA form, the CDR3 reads TGCAGTGCGCCTACAGGGGTTGACACGCAGTATTTT.